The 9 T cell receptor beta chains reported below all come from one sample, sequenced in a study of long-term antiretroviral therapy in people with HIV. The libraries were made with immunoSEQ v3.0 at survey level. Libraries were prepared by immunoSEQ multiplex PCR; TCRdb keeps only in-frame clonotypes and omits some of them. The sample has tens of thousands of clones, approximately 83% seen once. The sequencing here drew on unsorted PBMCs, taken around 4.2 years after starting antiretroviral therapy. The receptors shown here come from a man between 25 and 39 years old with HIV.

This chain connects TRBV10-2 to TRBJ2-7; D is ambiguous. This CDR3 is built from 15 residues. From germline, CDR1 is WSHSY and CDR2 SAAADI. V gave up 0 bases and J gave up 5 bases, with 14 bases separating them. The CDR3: CASSESNRAQDEQYF. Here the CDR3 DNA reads TGCGCCAGCAGTGAGTCGAATCGAGCCCAGGACGAGCAGTACTTC.

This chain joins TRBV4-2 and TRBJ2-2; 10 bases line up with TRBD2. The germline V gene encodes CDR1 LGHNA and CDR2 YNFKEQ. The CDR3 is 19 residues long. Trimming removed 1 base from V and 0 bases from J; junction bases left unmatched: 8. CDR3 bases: TGTGCCAGCAGCCAAGTACGGACTAGCGGAAGAGCGAACACCGGGGAGCTGTTTTTT. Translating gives CASSQVRTSGRANTGELFF.

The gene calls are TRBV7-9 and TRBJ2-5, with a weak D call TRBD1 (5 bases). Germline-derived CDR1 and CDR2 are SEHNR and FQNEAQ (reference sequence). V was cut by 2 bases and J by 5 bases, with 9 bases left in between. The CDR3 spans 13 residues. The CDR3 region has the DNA TGTGCCAGCAGCTTAAGGGGTGGCGAGACCCAGTACTTC. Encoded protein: CASSLRGGETQYF.

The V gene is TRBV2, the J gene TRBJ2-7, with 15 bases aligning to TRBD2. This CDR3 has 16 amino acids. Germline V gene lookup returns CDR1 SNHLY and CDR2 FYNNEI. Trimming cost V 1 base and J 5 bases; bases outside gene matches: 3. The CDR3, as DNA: TGTGCCAGCAGTGAAGGGGGACTAGCGGGAGGCCACGAGCAGTACTTC. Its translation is CASSEGGLAGGHEQYF.

The chain's CDR3 is CASSIGSSYEQYF. In nucleotides, the CDR3 is TGTGCCAGCAGTATTGGATCCTCCTACGAGCAGTACTTC. The gene calls are TRBV28 and TRBJ2-7; D not resolved. Germline CDR1 reads MDHEN; CDR2 reads SYDVKM. V was clipped by 5 bases and J by 0 bases, with 8 bases between them. The CDR3 runs to 13 residues.

In nucleotides, the CDR3 is TGTGCCAGCAGTGAAGAGCATACCCACTCCTACGAGCAGTACTTC. This codes for CASSEEHTHSYEQYF. The gene calls are TRBV6-1 and TRBJ2-7; D ambiguous. Germline loops: CDR1 MNHNS, CDR2 SASEGT. Trimming cost V 1 base and J 0 bases, with 10 bases left between them. This CDR3 has 15 residues.

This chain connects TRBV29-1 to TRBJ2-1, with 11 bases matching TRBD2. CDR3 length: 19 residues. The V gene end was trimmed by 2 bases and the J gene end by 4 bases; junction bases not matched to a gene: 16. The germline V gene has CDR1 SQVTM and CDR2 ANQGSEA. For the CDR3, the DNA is TGCAGCGTTGAATACTCCCTCGGGCTAGCGGGAGGAACTTACAATGAGCAGTTCTTC. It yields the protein CSVEYSLGLAGGTYNEQFF.

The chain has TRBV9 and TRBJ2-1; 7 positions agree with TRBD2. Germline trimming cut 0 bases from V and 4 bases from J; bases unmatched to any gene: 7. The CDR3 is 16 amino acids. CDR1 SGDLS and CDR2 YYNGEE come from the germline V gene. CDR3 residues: CASSVAPGGGYNEQFF. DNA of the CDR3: TGTGCCAGCAGCGTAGCTCCGGGAGGAGGTTACAATGAGCAGTTCTTC.

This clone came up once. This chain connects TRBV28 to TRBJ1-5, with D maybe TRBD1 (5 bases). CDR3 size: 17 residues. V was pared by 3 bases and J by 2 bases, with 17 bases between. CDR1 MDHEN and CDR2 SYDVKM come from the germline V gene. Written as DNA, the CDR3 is TGTGCCAGCAGTTTTCCCCGGGACTGGGTTCGCAATCAGCCCCAGCATTTT. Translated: CASSFPRDWVRNQPQHF. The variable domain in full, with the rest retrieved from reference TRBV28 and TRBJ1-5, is DVKVTQSSRYLVKRTGEKVFLECVQDMDHENMFWYRQDPGLGLRLIYFSYDVKMKEKGDIPEGYSVSREKKERFSLILESASTNQTSMYLCASSFPRDWVRNQPQHFGDGTRLSIL.